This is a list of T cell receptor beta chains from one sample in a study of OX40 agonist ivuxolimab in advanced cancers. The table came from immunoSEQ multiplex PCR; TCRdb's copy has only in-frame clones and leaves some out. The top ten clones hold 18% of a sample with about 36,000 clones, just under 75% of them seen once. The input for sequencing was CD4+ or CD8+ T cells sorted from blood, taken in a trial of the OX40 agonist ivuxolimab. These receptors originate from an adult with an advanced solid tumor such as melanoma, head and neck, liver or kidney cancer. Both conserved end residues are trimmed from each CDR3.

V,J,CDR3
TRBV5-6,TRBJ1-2,ASSLRDPYGYT
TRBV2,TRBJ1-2,ASSEALWARGYYGYT
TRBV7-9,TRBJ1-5,ASSEGAGGNQPQH
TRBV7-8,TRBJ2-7,ASSPTGGDEQY
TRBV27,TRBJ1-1,ASSLSLLTVSNTEAF
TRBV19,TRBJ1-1,ASSISSGGTAF
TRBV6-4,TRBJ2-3,ASSDSSGGADTQY
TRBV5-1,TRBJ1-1,ASSWERNTEAF
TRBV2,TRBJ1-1,ASSGQNTEAF
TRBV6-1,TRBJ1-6,ASSDQGGVKMWAPPLH
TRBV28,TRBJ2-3,ASSFPPRVARTDTQY
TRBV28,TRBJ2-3,ASSFADTQY
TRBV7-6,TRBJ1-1,ASSVRQGNTEAF
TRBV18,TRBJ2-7,ASSPRGQGAHEQY
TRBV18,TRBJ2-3,ASLSTSGTTDTQY
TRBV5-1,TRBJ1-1,ASSLVKGEAQEAF
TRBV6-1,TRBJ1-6,ASKGIGDNSPLH
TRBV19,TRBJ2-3,ASSMAGLQTDTQY
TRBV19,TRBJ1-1,ASSIGTHTEAF
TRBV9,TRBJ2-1,ASSVSGGNEQF
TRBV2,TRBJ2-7,ASSKGREQY
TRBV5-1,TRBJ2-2,ASSLRGQADPTGELF
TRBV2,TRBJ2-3,ASGASGGASADTQY
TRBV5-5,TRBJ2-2,ASSLERGTGELF
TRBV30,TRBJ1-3,AWSRQHLISGNTIY
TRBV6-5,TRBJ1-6,ASRSWTGVGSPLH
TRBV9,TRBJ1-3,ASSALGNTIY
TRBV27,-,ASSSPQGGREQY